The clone carrying this TCR beta chain was seen a handful of times. The antigen is undetermined. Each CDR3 protein is one row after TCRdb ran MiXCR on the 5' RACE reads. The sample lists 150,000 to 200,000 distinct CDR3 sequences; less than 9% were seen once. The sample is drawn from a study of T cells after yellow fever vaccination. Broader study findings: Only a small proportion of the clonotypes turned up in both the CD4 and the CD8 compartments, likely arising from convergent recombination.

CDR3 length equals 16 residues. After removal of 5 bases from V and 4 bases from J, the junction contained 8 bases not matched to a gene. The source was CD4+ T cells sorted from PBMCs, collected around 5 days after the first yellow fever vaccination. This TCR derives from a young man who received the YFV17D yellow fever vaccine. The V call is TRBV12-3 or TRBV12-4, the J call TRBJ2-2; TRBD1 aligns across 9 bases. The CDR3 loop reads CASSPRTGAVTGELFF. CDR3 DNA sequence: TGTGCCAGCAGTCCGAGGACAGGGGCGGTCACCGGGGAGCTGTTTTTT.